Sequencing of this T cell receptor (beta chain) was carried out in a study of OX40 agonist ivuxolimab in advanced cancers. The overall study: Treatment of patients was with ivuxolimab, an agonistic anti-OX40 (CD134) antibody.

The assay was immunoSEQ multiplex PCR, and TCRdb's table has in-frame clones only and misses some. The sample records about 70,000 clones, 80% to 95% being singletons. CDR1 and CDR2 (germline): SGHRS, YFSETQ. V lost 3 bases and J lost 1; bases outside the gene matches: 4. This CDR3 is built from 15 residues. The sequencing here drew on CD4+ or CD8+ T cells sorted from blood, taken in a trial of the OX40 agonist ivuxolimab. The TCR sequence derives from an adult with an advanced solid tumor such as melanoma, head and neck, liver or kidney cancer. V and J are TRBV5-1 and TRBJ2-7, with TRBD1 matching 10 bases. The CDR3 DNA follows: TGCGCCAGCAGCTACTGGACAGGGGGATCCTACGAGCAGTACTTC. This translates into CASSYWTGGSYEQYF.